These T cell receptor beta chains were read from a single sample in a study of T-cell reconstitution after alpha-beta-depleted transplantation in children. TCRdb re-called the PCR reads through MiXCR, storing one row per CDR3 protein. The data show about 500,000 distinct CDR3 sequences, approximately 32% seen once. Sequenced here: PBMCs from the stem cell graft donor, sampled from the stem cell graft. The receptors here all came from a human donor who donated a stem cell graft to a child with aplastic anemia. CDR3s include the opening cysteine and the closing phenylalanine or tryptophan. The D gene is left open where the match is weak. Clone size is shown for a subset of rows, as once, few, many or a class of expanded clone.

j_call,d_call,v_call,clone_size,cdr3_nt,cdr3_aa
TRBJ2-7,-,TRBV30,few,TGTGCCTGGAGTCCTTCTCTTTCCTACGAGCAGTACTTC,CAWSPSLSYEQYF
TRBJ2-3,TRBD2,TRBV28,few,TGTGCCAGCAGTTTCCTGAGATCTAGGACTAGCGGGAGGGCCGTCCCCACAGATACGCAGTATTTT,CASSFLRSRTSGRAVPTDTQYF
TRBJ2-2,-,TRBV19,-,TGTGCCAGTAGAAGACAGGCCGACACCGGGGAGCTGTTTTTT,CASRRQADTGELFF
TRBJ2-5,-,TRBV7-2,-,TGTGCCAGCAGCTTAAATATCCTGGACCAAGAGACCCAGTACTTC,CASSLNILDQETQYF
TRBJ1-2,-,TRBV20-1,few,TGCAGTGCTAGAGGAATGCTAATGACGGGACGAAATGGCTACACCTTC,CSARGMLMTGRNGYTF
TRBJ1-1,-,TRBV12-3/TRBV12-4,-,TGTGCCAGCAGCCACATAGTATCCTTCACTGAAGCTTTCTTT,CASSHIVSFTEAFF
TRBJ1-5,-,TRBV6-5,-,TGTGCCAGCAGTTACTCCATCAATCAGCCCCAGCATTTT,CASSYSINQPQHF
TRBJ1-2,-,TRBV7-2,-,TGTGCCAGCAGCTTAGCGCGAGGGGCCAAGGGCTACACCTTC,CASSLARGAKGYTF
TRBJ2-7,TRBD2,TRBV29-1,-,TGCAGCGTTGAACCGGCGGGAGGGTCCTACGAGCAGTACTTC,CSVEPAGGSYEQYF
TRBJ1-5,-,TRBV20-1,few,TGCAGTGCTCACCCAGGGAAACTCAATCAGCCCCAGCATTTT,CSAHPGKLNQPQHF
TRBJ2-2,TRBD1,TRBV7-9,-,TGTGCCAGCAGCCCTATCGAGGGGGCAACCGGGGAGCTGTTTTTT,CASSPIEGATGELFF
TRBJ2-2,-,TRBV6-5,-,TGTGCCAGCAGTTTCGGAGGGCTAGCCGCGAACACCGGGGAGCTGTTTTTT,CASSFGGLAANTGELFF
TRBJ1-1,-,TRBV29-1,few,TGCAGCGCCTGGGGCGGAACGAACACTGAAGCTTTCTTT,CSAWGGTNTEAFF
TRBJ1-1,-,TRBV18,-,TGTGCCAGCTCACCGGATGGGACCACAAGAGACACTGAAGCTTTCTTT,CASSPDGTTRDTEAFF
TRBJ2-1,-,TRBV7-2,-,TGTGCCAGCAGCTTAGTCCCCCTAGCCTCCTACAATGAGCAGTTCTTC,CASSLVPLASYNEQFF
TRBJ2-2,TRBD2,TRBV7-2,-,TGTGCCAGCAGTTCCCCGGGACTAGCGGGAGTGGCGGGGGAGCTGTTTTTT,CASSSPGLAGVAGELFF
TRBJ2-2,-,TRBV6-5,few,TGTGCCAGCAGTACCTTTACCGGGGAGCTGTTTTTT,CASSTFTGELFF
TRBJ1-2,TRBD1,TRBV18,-,TGTGCCAGCTCACCGGGACAGGATTTCTATGGCTACACCTTC,CASSPGQDFYGYTF
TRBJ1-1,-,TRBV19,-,TGTGCCAGTAGTATCGGGACGGAGAACACTGAAGCTTTCTTT,CASSIGTENTEAFF
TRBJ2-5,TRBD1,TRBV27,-,TGTGCCAGCAGTTCCTGGGACAGGGAAGAGACCCAGTACTTC,CASSSWDREETQYF
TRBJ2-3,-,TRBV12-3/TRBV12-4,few,TGTGCCAGCAGTTCCTCTTTCTGGGGTGCGGGCACAGATACGCAGTATTTT,CASSSSFWGAGTDTQYF
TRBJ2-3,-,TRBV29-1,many,TGCAGCGTCCCCCGGCGGGGCACAGATACGCAGTATTTT,CSVPRRGTDTQYF
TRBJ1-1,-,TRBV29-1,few,TGCAGCGCCGCAGGGAACGGAAACACTGAAGCTTTCTTT,CSAAGNGNTEAFF
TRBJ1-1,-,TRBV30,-,TGTGCCTGGAGTAGGCTAACAGCACCCATGGCGGACACTGAAGCTTTCTTT,CAWSRLTAPMADTEAFF
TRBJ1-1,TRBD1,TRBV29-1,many,TGCAGCGTTCCTGCGACAGGGGTCGGTCGGGAAGCTTTCTTT,CSVPATGVGREAFF
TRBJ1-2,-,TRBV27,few,TGTGCCAGCAGTTTCTACGGGGTTTCTTTCAATGGCTACACCTTC,CASSFYGVSFNGYTF
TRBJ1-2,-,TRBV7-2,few,TGTGCCAGCAGCGATGGCCCCTATGGCTACACCTTC,CASSDGPYGYTF
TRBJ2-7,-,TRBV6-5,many,TGTGCCAGCAATCTGAGAGGGGACGGGCGATTGGGCGAGCAGTACTTC,CASNLRGDGRLGEQYF
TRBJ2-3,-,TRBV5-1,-,TGCGCCAGCAGCAACGCCCCTAGCGCCAGCACAGATACGCATTATTTT,CASSNAPSASTDTHYF
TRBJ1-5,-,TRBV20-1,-,TGCAGTGCTAGAGAGGAGAATTTGGGCAATCAGCCCCAGCATTTT,CSAREENLGNQPQHF
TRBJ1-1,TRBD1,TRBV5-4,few,TGTGCCAGCAGCCATGGCCAGGGGGCCGGAACTGAAGCTTTCTTT,CASSHGQGAGTEAFF
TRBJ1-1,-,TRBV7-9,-,TGTGCCAGCAGCCGTAGTTCCCCCACTGAAGCTTTCTTT,CASSRSSPTEAFF
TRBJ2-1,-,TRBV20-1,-,TGCAGTGCTAGAGACCCGAGACTTGACTACAATGAGCAGTTCTTC,CSARDPRLDYNEQFF
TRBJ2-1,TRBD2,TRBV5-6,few,TGTGCCAGCAGCTTGGTTTCTAGCGGGAGTTCCTACAATGAGCAGTTCTTC,CASSLVSSGSSYNEQFF
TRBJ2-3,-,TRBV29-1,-,TGCAGCGTTGTATCGGACCAAAGGGATACGCAGTATTTT,CSVVSDQRDTQYF
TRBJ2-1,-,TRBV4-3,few,TGCGCCAGCAGCCAAGATTCCTATGAGCAGTTCTTC,CASSQDSYEQFF
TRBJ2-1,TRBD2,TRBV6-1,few,TGTGCCAGCAGTACCGGGACTAGCGGGAGGTACAATGAGCAGTTCTTC,CASSTGTSGRYNEQFF
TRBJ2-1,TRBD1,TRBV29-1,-,TGCAGCGTAACACTATGGGACAGGGATTCCCTCAATGAGCAGTTCTTC,CSVTLWDRDSLNEQFF
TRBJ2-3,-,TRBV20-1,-,TGCAGTGTTCCTAGTTTAGGTGGCACAGATACGCAGTATTTT,CSVPSLGGTDTQYF
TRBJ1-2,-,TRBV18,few,TGTGCCAGCTCGATGGGGTTCCGGGCTCCTAACTATGGCTACACCTTC,CASSMGFRAPNYGYTF
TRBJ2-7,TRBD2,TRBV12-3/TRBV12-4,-,TGTGCCAGCAGCCGACTAGCGGGAGGGGACGAGCAGTACTTC,CASSRLAGGDEQYF
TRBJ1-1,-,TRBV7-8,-,TGTGCCAGCAGCTTAGGTCCAGGGACGAACACTGAAGCTTTCTTT,CASSLGPGTNTEAFF
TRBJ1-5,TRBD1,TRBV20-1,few,TGCAGTGCTGCGGGACAGGCCAGCAATCAGCCCCAGCATTTT,CSAAGQASNQPQHF
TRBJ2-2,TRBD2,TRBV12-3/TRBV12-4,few,TGTGCCAGCACGGCACTAGCGGGTACAGGGGAGCTGTTTTTT,CASTALAGTGELFF
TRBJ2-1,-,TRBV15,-,TGTGCCACCAGCAAGTTTTATGACAGAATAAACAATGAGCAGTTCTTC,CATSKFYDRINNEQFF
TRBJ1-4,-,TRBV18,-,TGTGCCAGCTCACCTAGACCGCTAGGGGAAAAACTGTTTTTT,CASSPRPLGEKLFF
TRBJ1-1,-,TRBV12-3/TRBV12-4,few,TGTGCCAGCAGTTTTGGAAACCCCGAAGCTTTCTTT,CASSFGNPEAFF
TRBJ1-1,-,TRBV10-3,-,TGTGCCATCAGTGAGCCAGGGGATACTGAAGCTTTCTTT,CAISEPGDTEAFF
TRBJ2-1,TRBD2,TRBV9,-,TGTGCCAGCAGCGCTGCACCCCGAGGAGGTGCACTAGCGGGAACTGAGCAGTTCTTC,CASSAAPRGGALAGTEQFF
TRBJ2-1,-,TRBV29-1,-,TGCAGCGTTGAAGGGAACGATGAGCAGTTCTTC,CSVEGNDEQFF
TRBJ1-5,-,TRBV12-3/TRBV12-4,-,TGTGCCAGCAGTCCCCGTGGTCGCGAACAGCCCCAGCATTTT,CASSPRGREQPQHF
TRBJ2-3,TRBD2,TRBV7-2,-,TGTGCCAGCAGCGGTCCGGGACTAGCGGGAGGCACAGATACGCAGTATTTT,CASSGPGLAGGTDTQYF
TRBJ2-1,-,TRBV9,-,TGTGCCAGCAGCGCCGGGACGTTAAACAGGGTTGAGCAGTTCTTC,CASSAGTLNRVEQFF
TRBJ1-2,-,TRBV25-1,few,TGTGCCAGCAGTGAATCGGTGGCAGGGCCTACCTTC,CASSESVAGPTF